One and the same sample provided the 2 T cell receptor beta chains below, sequenced in a study of blood T cell repertoires in COVID-19 (TCRdb year 2020). Library prep was done by the immunoSEQ multiplex PCR assay. TCRdb re-hosts the immuneACCESS table, in-frame sequences only. Its copies lack some clones; in the studies checked, an unresolved V gene accounts for under half of them, and the cause for the rest is not known. This sample has approximately 300,000 clones in its table, and about 85% of those were observed once. The top ten hold 2.2% of the sample. Sequencing used peripheral blood. These receptors were obtained from a woman in her fifties or sixties who had recovered from COVID-19.

This rearrangement joins TRBV5-4 to TRBJ1-2; D remains ambiguous. Trimming shortened V by 6 bases and J by 2 bases, and 11 bases separated the two germline ends. The germline V gene has CDR1 SGHNT and CDR2 YYREEE (reference sequence). The CDR3 loop spans 13 amino acids. CDR3: CASISPVNYGYTF. In nucleotides, the CDR3 is TGTGCCAGCATATCGCCGGTAAACTATGGCTACACCTTC.

CDR3: CASSLGGTGDTQYF. CDR3 DNA sequence: TGTGCCAGCAGCTTAGGGGGGACAGGAGATACGCAGTATTTT. This chain links TRBV7-9 with TRBJ2-3; 8 bases map to TRBD1. The CDR3 runs to 14 residues. J was trimmed by 5 bases and V by 1 base; bases with no gene match: 2. The germline CDR1 and CDR2 sequences are SEHNR and FQNEAQ (reference sequence). The full variable domain, its missing parts supplied by reference TRBV7-9 and TRBJ2-3, is DTGVSQNPRHKITKRGQNVTFRCDPISEHNRLYWYRQTLGQGPEFLTYFQNEAQLEKSRLLSDRFSAERPKGSFSTLEIQRTEQGDSAMYLCASSLGGTGDTQYFGPGTRLTVL.